The T cell receptor beta chain described here comes from a study of blood T cell repertoires in COVID-19 (dated by TCRdb to about 2020). About the study as a whole: Samples covering the acute and convalescent phases of COVID-19 were provided by collaborators in the United States, Italy and Spain. Samples were obtained from the ongoing ImmuneRACE study (first 160 participants) and from 1,200 or so subjects provided by 6 global collaborators. The prospective study material was composed of cDNA or gDNA derived from T cells, B-cell-depleted T cells, or PBMCs. Subjects who had been exposed to COVID-19, were actively infected with it, or had recovered from it provided the deeply sampled blood TCRbeta repertoires that made up the dataset. HLA class I and class II types, where available, came from metadata supplied by the sample provider rather than from assay-based typing. The repertoires were made available in a free public database intended to serve as a resource for research on the immune response to SARS-CoV-2. Sample metadata almost always included a de-identified subject ID, COVID-19 status, age in years and sex. The investigation overall reported the following: How much clinical and demographic metadata was included differed by source and by participant, and the metadata was provided uncurated.

As to this clone: Its binding antigen is unknown. Per-nucleotide qualities are absent, and no much larger clonotype sits a single base away.

The immunoSEQ Assay, a bias-controlled multiplex PCR, was used to amplify TCRbeta CDR3 regions from genomic DNA. In the paper's pipeline: The number of nucleated cells in each sample was estimated by amplification of reference gene primers within the assay. To quantify the absolute abundance of each unique TCRbeta CDR3 rearrangement, sequence reads were collapsed and filtered. For each sample, productive Simpson clonality was calculated by taking the square root of Simpson's diversity index across productive rearrangements. TCRdb retrieved this table from immuneACCESS and kept in-frame rearrangements only. Not all clones are present; in checked studies, unresolved V genes account for under half, and no reason is known for the remainder. D and trimming come from the DNA, and the V and J calls and clone size come from that table. The sample table lists 200,000 to 250,000 clones, around 87% of them with a count of one. The ten biggest clones cover about 3% of the sample.

The germline V gene yields SGHTA for CDR1 and FQGTGA for CDR2. From cysteine to phenylalanine, the CDR3 is 16 amino acids long. Only the CDR3 part of the read is kept: 48 bases, read in frame from the first base. Cut back by 2 bases and 4 bases, the V and J ends lie 17 bases apart. Another Seattle source contributed samples from volunteer blood donors who had recovered from COVID-19. The collaborating institutions used their own protocols to collect whole blood in K2EDTA tubes. Collaborator samples were shipped for TCRbeta analysis as frozen whole blood, isolated PBMCs, or DNA extracted from either sample type.

Recombination joined TRBV7-3 with TRBJ2-5, with TRBD1 perhaps the D gene, on 6 matching bases. Input material: peripheral blood. This clonotype was sampled from a woman in her twenties or thirties who had recovered from COVID-19. The CDR3 reads CASSLLAGASGETQYF. The sequenced DNA: TGTGCCAGCAGCTTATTGGCAGGGGCCAGCGGAGAGACCCAGTACTTC.